This T cell receptor beta chain was captured in a study of blood T cell repertoires in COVID-19. Study information: Acute and convalescent COVID-19 samples came from the United States, Italy and Spain. Sample material is recorded as cDNA or gDNA derived from T cells, B-cell-depleted T cells, or PBMCs.

In the study's own analysis: Cell counts per sample came from amplifying reference gene primers. The assay was immunoSEQ multiplex PCR, and TCRdb's table has in-frame clones only and misses some. That table furnishes V, J and clone size, whereas the DNA furnished D and trimming. The sample includes approximately 240,000 clones, 80% to 90% of them seen just once. Those who participated ranged in age from roughly 18 to 90 years and resided in roughly 26 US areas. V lost 7 bases to trimming and J lost 4 bases; unmatched junction nucleotides: 11. Per the germline V gene, CDR1 is ENHRY and CDR2 is SYGVKD. The CDR3 has 15 residues.

This TCR came from a woman aged 18-29 years in a cohort exposed to, infected with or recovered from COVID-19 (not recorded which). What was sequenced was PBMCs or T cells enriched from blood (not recorded which). This chain joins TRBV10-3 and TRBJ1-2; 8 nucleotides align to TRBD1. CDR3 amino acids: CAITNGQGGSYGYTF. CDR3 nucleotide sequence: TGTGCCATCACCAACGGACAGGGAGGTAGCTATGGCTACACCTTC.